The T cell receptor beta chain described here comes from a study of blood T cell repertoires in COVID-19. The assay was immunoSEQ multiplex PCR, and TCRdb's table has in-frame clones only and misses some. The profile covers about 73,000 clones, with over 80% appearing a single time and around 2.3% taken by the ten largest. The origin of this receptor is a man aged 80 or over with active or convalescent COVID-19. The sample consisted of peripheral blood.

The CDR3 spells CATSRETGTEQYF. In nucleotides, the CDR3 is TGTGCCACCAGCAGAGAGACAGGGACCGAGCAGTACTTC. The chain couples TRBV15 to TRBJ2-7; 7 bases are shared with TRBD1. After removal of 0 bases from V and 6 bases from J, the junction contained 2 bases not matched to a gene. The germline V gene has CDR1 LNHNV and CDR2 YYDKDF (reference sequence). CDR3 length equals 13 residues. Full variable domain (missing parts from reference TRBV15 and TRBJ2-7): DAMVIQNPRYQVTQFGKPVTLSCSQTLNHNVMYWYQQKSSQAPKLLFHYYDKDFNNEADTPDNFQSRRPNTSFCFLDIRSPGLGDTAMYLCATSRETGTEQYFGPGTRLTVT.